The entry below gives a single T cell receptor beta chain sequence along with its context. As yet, its antigen is unknown. The source of the sample is a study of CD4+ T cells in melanoma. TCRdb's table, derived via immunoSEQ multiplex PCR, lists solely in-frame clones and lacks some. The sample lists more than 90,000 clones, around 92% occurring once. Overall study findings and caveats: A reported correlation linked neoantigen-specific CD4+ T cells to CD8+, macrophage and B cell function. In melanoma, neoantigen-specific CD4+ T cells reportedly differed in differentiation state.

Sequenced material: peripheral blood. The origin of this receptor is a human donor with melanoma.

CDR3 sequence: CASSPTRGGEQYF. DNA for the CDR3: TGTGCCAGCAGCCCTACTAGGGGTGGCGAGCAGTACTTC. The chain recombines TRBV6-4 with TRBJ2-7; D may correspond to TRBD1 or TRBD2 (5 bases each). CDR1 is MRHNA, CDR2 SNTAGT, per germline. The V end was cut by 6 bases, the J end by 6 bases, with 15 bases between. CDR3 length: 13 amino acids.